A single sample gave rise to the 4 T cell receptor beta chains below, sequenced in a study of T cells in Graves' hyperthyroidism and ophthalmopathy. What was amplified from RNA transcripts were TCR beta CDR3 regions. TCR CDR3 regions were first amplified by RT-PCR with HTBI primers. TCRdb re-called the multiplex PCR reads with MiXCR, one entry per CDR3 protein. The table records about 500,000 distinct CDR3 sequences, around 15% of them present only once. Sequenced material: blood. Receptor source: a woman between 25 and 40 years old with Graves' ophthalmopathy.

This clonotype was counted ten times or more. This chain uses TRBV27 with TRBJ1-1, with D perhaps matching TRBD1 (5 bases). From germline, CDR1 is MNHEY and CDR2 SMNVEV (reference sequence). This CDR3 spans 15 amino acids. V lost 3 bases and J lost 7, with 18 bases in between. The CDR3 bases are TGTGCCAGCAGTTTGAGGGACGTGGGACCCAATGAAGCTTTCTTT. Protein sequence: CASSLRDVGPNEAFF.

The chain links TRBV6-1 to TRBJ2-7; TRBD2 matches 13 bases. The CDR3 length is 12 residues. Germline V gene sequence: CDR1 MNHNS, CDR2 SASEGT. With 6 bases clipped from V and 9 bases from J, the junction kept 2 bases outside the gene matches. CDR3 in DNA: TGTGCCAGCAGCAGGACTAGCGGGGGGCAGTACTTC. Its translation is CASSRTSGGQYF.

V usage is TRBV24-1 and J usage is TRBJ2-3; the D gene is possibly TRBD1 (6 bases). V lost 3 bases and J 2 bases, leaving 11 bases between the germline ends. Germline V gene data show CDR1 as KGHDR and CDR2 as SFDVKD. This CDR3 has 15 residues. CDR3 region: CATSDRQVSTDTQYF. DNA of the CDR3: TGTGCCACCAGTGATCGACAGGTTTCCACAGATACGCAGTATTTT.

This clonotype was counted at least ten times. The chain employs TRBV10-3 and TRBJ1-1, with D unclear. Trimming took off 0 bases at V and 1 base at J, with 6 bases between the two ends. Germline V CDR1 and CDR2: ENHRY, SYGVKD. The CDR3 loop spans 14 amino acids. CDR3 loop: CAISESLRNTEAFF. The CDR3 DNA follows: TGTGCCATCAGTGAGTCGCTTAGGAACACTGAAGCTTTCTTT.